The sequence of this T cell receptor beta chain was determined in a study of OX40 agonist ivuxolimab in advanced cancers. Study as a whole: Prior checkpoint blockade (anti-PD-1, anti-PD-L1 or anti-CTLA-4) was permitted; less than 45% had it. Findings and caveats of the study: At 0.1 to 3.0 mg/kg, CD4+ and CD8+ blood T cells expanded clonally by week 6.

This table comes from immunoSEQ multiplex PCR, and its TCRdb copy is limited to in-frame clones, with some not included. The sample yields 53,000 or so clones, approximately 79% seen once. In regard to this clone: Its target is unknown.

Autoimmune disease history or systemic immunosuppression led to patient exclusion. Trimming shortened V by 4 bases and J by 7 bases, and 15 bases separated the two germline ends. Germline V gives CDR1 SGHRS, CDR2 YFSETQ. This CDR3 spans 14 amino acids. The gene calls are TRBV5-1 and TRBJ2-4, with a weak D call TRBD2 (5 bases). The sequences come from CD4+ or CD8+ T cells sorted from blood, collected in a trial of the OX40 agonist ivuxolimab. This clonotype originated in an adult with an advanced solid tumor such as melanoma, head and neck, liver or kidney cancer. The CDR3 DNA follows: TGCGCCAGCAGCCCCGGGGAATTGGGGAACATTCAGTACTTC. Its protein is CASSPGELGNIQYF.